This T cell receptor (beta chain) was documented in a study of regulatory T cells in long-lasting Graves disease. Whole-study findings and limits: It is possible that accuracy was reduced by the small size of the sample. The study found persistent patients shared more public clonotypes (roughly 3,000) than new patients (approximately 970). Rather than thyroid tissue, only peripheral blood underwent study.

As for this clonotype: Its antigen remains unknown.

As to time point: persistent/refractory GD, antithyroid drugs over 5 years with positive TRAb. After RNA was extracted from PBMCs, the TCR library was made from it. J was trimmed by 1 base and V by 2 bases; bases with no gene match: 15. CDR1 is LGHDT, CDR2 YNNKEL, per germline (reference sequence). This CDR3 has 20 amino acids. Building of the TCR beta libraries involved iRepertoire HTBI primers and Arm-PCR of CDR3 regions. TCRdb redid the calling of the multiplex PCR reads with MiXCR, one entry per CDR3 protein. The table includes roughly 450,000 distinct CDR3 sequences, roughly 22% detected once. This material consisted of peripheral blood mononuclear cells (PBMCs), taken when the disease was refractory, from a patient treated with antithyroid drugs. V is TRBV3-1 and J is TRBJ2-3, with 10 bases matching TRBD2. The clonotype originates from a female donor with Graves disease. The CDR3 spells CASSQPLTSGGDSGTDTQYF. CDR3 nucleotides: TGTGCCAGCAGCCAACCTCTGACGAGCGGGGGGGACTCGGGCACAGATACGCAGTATTTT.